This entry lists 20 T cell receptor beta chains sequenced from one sample in a study of CD8+CD57+ T cells in acquired aplastic anemia. Patients chosen for sequencing had CD8+CD57+ cells that had expanded, as shown by flow cytometry. CDR3 and TCR beta VDJ profiling relied on genomic DNA as the template. TCRdb re-called the reads with MiXCR, one entry per CDR3 protein. The sample records 150,000 or so distinct CDR3 sequences, 40% to 60% being singletons. The specimen was sorted CD4+, CD8+, or CD8+CD57+ T cells (not recorded which) from PBMCs. The receptor source for this set is a human donor with aplastic anemia.

The V and J genes are TRBV5-4 and TRBJ2-7, with 8 bases that match TRBD2. V trimming: 3 bases; J trimming: 6 bases; junction bases outside the gene matches: 8. This CDR3 is built from 14 residues. Germline CDR1 is SGHNT and CDR2 is YYREEE (reference sequence). The CDR3 DNA is TGTGCCAGCAGCTACCCGGGGGGGACCGGCGAGCAGTACTTC. It is translated as CASSYPGGTGEQYF.

The chain recombines TRBV9 with TRBJ1-1; D not certain. Germline loops: CDR1 SGDLS, CDR2 YYNGEE. Trimming stripped 0 bases from V and 0 bases from J, with 9 bases between. The CDR3 runs to 15 residues. CDR3 loop: CASSVEPLMNTEAFF. For the CDR3, the DNA is TGTGCCAGCAGCGTAGAACCGCTAATGAACACTGAAGCTTTCTTT. Together with reference TRBV9 and TRBJ1-1, the CDR3 gives the full variable domain: DSGVTQTPKHLITATGQRVTLRCSPRSGDLSVYWYQQSLDQGLQFLIQYYNGEERAKGNILERFSAQQFPDLHSELNLSSLELGDSALYFCASSVEPLMNTEAFFGQGTRLTVV.

Many counts were recorded for this clonotype. The chain has TRBV30 and TRBJ1-6, with D hard to call. Germline CDR1 reads GTSNPN; CDR2 reads SVGIG (reference sequence). There are 15 residues in the CDR3. V shed 0 bases and J shed 10 bases, with 16 bases lying between them. The CDR3 spells CAWSVIDSQISPLHF. CDR3 in DNA: TGTGCCTGGAGTGTAATAGACTCCCAAATCTCACCCCTCCACTTT.

The V gene is TRBV20-1, the J gene TRBJ1-1, with TRBD1 matching 10 bases. Germline CDR1 is DFQATT and CDR2 is SNEGSKA (reference sequence). The J segment lost 8 bases and the V segment lost 0 bases, leaving 3 bases of the junction unmatched. CDR3 length equals 13 residues. The CDR3 bases are TGCAGTGCTAGAGATGACAGGGGGCGAGAAGCTTTCTTT. It yields the protein CSARDDRGREAFF.

This clonotype was picked up many times. The chain carries TRBV6-1 and TRBJ2-7, with D possibly TRBD1 on 5 matching bases. Germline CDR1 and CDR2: MNHNS and SASEGT. The CDR3 is 13 residues long. The V end was cut by 6 bases, the J end by 2 bases, with 11 bases between. CDR3 in DNA: TGTGCCAGCAGGGAGACAGAGACCTACGAGCAGTACTTC. Amino acids: CASRETETYEQYF.

The chain joins TRBV7-9 to TRBJ1-5; D remains ambiguous. Trimming stripped 7 bases from V and 5 bases from J, with 12 bases between. The germline CDR1 and CDR2 sequences are SEHNR and FQNEAQ (reference sequence). This CDR3 is built from 13 residues. CDR3 amino acids: CASNERFDQPQHF. In DNA form, the CDR3 reads TGTGCCAGCAACGAAAGGTTCGATCAGCCCCAGCATTTT.

In DNA, the CDR3 is TGTGCCAGTAGTAGCGGACTAGCTGCGGTTCAGTTCTTC. Amino acid sequence: CASSSGLAAVQFF. This rearrangement joins TRBV19 to TRBJ2-1; TRBD2 agrees at 8 bases. The CDR3 consists of 13 residues. Germline V gene data show CDR1 as LNHDA and CDR2 as SQIVND (reference sequence). The junction had 9 bases not matched to a gene; V was cut back by 4 bases and J by 13 bases.

This chain connects TRBV29-1 to TRBJ1-1, with 9 bases that match TRBD1. With V trimmed by 4 bases and J by 1 base, 1 base remained unmatched. The CDR3 totals 13 residues. CDR1 and CDR2 (germline): SQVTM, ANQGSEA. The CDR3 DNA follows: TGCAGCGTTGTGGGACAGGGGAACACTGAAGCTTTCTTT. It yields the protein CSVVGQGNTEAFF.

There are many counts of this clonotype. The V and J genes are TRBV5-1 and TRBJ2-1, with 10 bases fitting TRBD2. CDR1 and CDR2 (germline): SGHRS, YFSETQ. The J segment lost 3 bases and the V segment lost 3 bases, leaving 3 bases of the junction unmatched. The CDR3 consists of 15 residues. The CDR3 region has the DNA TGCGCCAGCAGCTCGGGACTAGCGAGCTACAATGAGCAGTTCTTC. As protein: CASSSGLASYNEQFF.

This chain links TRBV10-3 with TRBJ2-4; a weak D match, TRBD2 (5 bases). The CDR3 is made up of 13 amino acids. V lost 10 bases to trimming and J lost 2 bases, with 12 bases between them. Per the germline V gene, CDR1 is ENHRY and CDR2 is SYGVKD. The CDR3 DNA sequence: TGTGCCAGCAGCCGGGGTCCCAAAAACATTCAGTACTTC. This translates into CASSRGPKNIQYF.

This clonotype was detected many times. The gene calls are TRBV5-1 and TRBJ2-2; TRBD2 is a possible D gene (6 bases). The CDR3 sequence is 15 residues long. Germline CDR1 is SGHRS and CDR2 is YFSETQ. The ends were cut back, 0 bases at V and 3 bases at J, with 9 bases in the middle. The CDR3 bases are TGCGCCAGCAGCTTGGGACTAGGCTACACCGGGGAGCTGTTTTTT. Translation gives CASSLGLGYTGELFF. Using reference TRBV5-1 and TRBJ2-2 for the parts outside the CDR3, the full variable domain is KAGVTQTPRYLIKTRGQQVTLSCSPISGHRSVSWYQQTPGQGLQFLFEYFSETQRNKGNFPGRFSGRQFSNSRSEMNVSTLELGDSALYLCASSLGLGYTGELFFGEGSRLTVL.

The table lists this clonotype with many counts. The chain carries TRBV4-3 and TRBJ2-7; D unresolved. V lost 0 bases and J lost 7, with 16 bases in between. This CDR3 region has 15 residues. Looked up from germline, CDR1 is LGHNA and CDR2 is YSLEER. CDR3 DNA: TGCGCCAGCAGCCAAGATCCTAGAACCCCCGGAGAGCAGTACTTC. Translated: CASSQDPRTPGEQYF.

This chain joins TRBV6-5 and TRBJ2-2; D is unclear. Looked up from germline, CDR1 is MNHEY and CDR2 is SVGAGI. V gave up 2 bases and J gave up 6 bases, with 10 bases separating them. This CDR3 has 14 amino acids. The CDR3 bases are TGTGCCAGCAGTTACGACTCCCAGGCCGGGGAGCTGTTTTTT. Translated: CASSYDSQAGELFF.

The chain is built from TRBV29-1 and TRBJ2-7; 7 bases are shared with TRBD1. Trimming took 7 bases from V and 0 from J; bases not matched to a gene: 6. Per germline, CDR1 SQVTM and CDR2 ANQGSEA. This CDR3 spans 13 amino acids. This CDR3 is CSAAGGSSYEQYF. CDR3 DNA sequence: TGCAGCGCTGCAGGGGGAAGCTCCTACGAGCAGTACTTC.

This clonotype showed up many times. V gene TRBV6-1 combines with J gene TRBJ1-4, with 7 nucleotides matching TRBD1. Germline trimming cut 6 bases from V and 3 bases from J; bases unmatched to any gene: 4. The CDR3 has 14 residues. In germline, CDR1 is MNHNS, CDR2 SASEGT. The chain's CDR3 is CASRTGSANEKLFF. DNA of the CDR3: TGTGCCAGCAGGACAGGGTCGGCTAATGAAAAACTGTTTTTT.

This clonotype was seen ten or more times. The CDR3 DNA reads as TGCAGTGCTAGAGACAATAGCGGGGACTCCTACAATGAGCAGTTCTTC. This sequence encodes CSARDNSGDSYNEQFF. This sequence joins TRBV20-1 and TRBJ2-1, with 8 bases that match TRBD2. Germline CDR1 reads DFQATT; CDR2 reads SNEGSKA (reference sequence). The CDR3 length is 16 residues. V lost 0 bases to trimming and J lost 0 bases; unmatched junction nucleotides: 4.

About this clonotype: One end of the junction varies from germline; a read error may be responsible. The chain links TRBV5-1 to TRBJ2-2, with TRBD1 as a possible D gene (5 bases). This CDR3 contains 17 residues. Germline CDR1 SGHRS, CDR2 YFSETQ. The CDR3 sequence is CVSSLERVRQQSGELFF. In nucleotides, the CDR3 is TGCGTCAGCAGCTTGGAGCGTGTGCGACAGCAAAGCGGGGAGCTGTTTTTT.

The chain combines TRBV7-8 with TRBJ1-1; TRBD1 matches at 7 bases. The J segment lost 4 bases and the V segment lost 5 bases, leaving 4 bases of the junction unmatched. CDR1 is SGHVS and CDR2 is FQNEAQ in the germline V gene. There are 13 residues in the CDR3. In DNA, the CDR3 is TGTGCCAGCAGCAAGGACAGGTCCACTGAAGCTTTCTTT. This codes for CASSKDRSTEAFF. Based on the CDR3 plus reference TRBV7-8 and TRBJ1-1, the full variable domain is GAGVSQSPRYKVAKRGQDVALRCDPISGHVSLFWYQQALGQGPEFLTYFQNEAQLDKSGLPSDRFFAERPEGSVSTLKIQRTQQEDSAVYLCASSKDRSTEAFFGQGTRLTVV.

V gene TRBV24-1 combines with J gene TRBJ1-2, with no clear D. This CDR3 spans 12 amino acids. Germline loops: CDR1 KGHDR, CDR2 SFDVKD. Trimming shortened V by 6 bases and J by 6 bases, and 10 bases separated the two germline ends. The CDR3 DNA follows: TGTGCCACCAGTAGGGAAGGTCATGGCTACACCTTC. This codes for CATSREGHGYTF.

The rearrangement joins TRBV5-4 to TRBJ2-5; tentatively, D is TRBD1 or TRBD2 (5 bases each). Germline assignment: CDR1 SGHNT and CDR2 YYREEE (reference sequence). The V gene lost 4 bases and the J gene lost 5 bases, with 12 bases spanning the gap. This CDR3 contains 13 residues. This CDR3 is CASSPPEGETQYF. The CDR3 region has the DNA TGTGCCAGCAGCCCCCCCGAGGGGGAGACCCAGTACTTC. Combining the CDR3 with reference TRBV5-4 and TRBJ2-5 gives the whole variable domain ETGVTQSPTHLIKTRGQQVTLRCSSQSGHNTVSWYQQALGQGPQFIFQYYREEENGRGNFPPRFSGLQFPNYSSELNVNALELDDSALYLCASSPPEGETQYFGPGTRLLVL.